This T cell receptor beta chain was profiled in a study of cytomegalovirus exposure and HLA in healthy donors. Across the whole study: The Caucasian-associated ancestry cluster held over 80% of roughly 370 genotyped donors.

The germline V and J ends were trimmed by 9 bases and 5 bases, with 16 bases remaining between them. The CDR3 is 13 residues long. Germline V gene data show CDR1 as LNHNV and CDR2 as YYDKDF (reference sequence). The PCR made use of 60 Vbeta and 13 Jbeta primers. Generated by immunoSEQ multiplex PCR, the TCRdb table keeps only in-frame clones and is missing some. With about 77,000 clones in the sample, the ten largest clones hold about 13%. Sequenced material: PBMCs. This TCR was recovered from a man aged 45-65 years in good health and CMV-seropositive. The chain uses TRBV15 and TRBJ1-2; possible D gene TRBD1, 6 bases. The CDR3 DNA sequence: TGTGCCACTACGTCGACAGGTCAATATGGCTACACCTTC. Its protein is CATTSTGQYGYTF.